The rows below give T cell receptor beta chains drawn from one sample of a study of T cells after yellow fever vaccination. TCRdb reanalysed the 5' RACE reads using MiXCR and keeps one entry per CDR3 protein. The data contain about 210,000 distinct CDR3 sequences, 5.5% to 8.5% of them singletons. Sequencing used CD4+ T cells sorted from PBMCs, obtained on the day of the yellow fever booster vaccination. These receptor sequences come from a man aged 25-45 years who received the YFV17D yellow fever vaccine. CDR3s include the opening cysteine and the closing phenylalanine or tryptophan. The D gene is left open where the match is weak. Size tells how often a clone was seen (once, few, many) or the class of an expanded clone, and some rows leave it out.

clone_size,v_call,d_call,j_call,cdr3_nt,cdr3_aa
-,TRBV9,TRBD1,TRBJ2-5,TGTGCCAGCAGCCCAGGGGGCGGAATGGAGACCCAGTACTTC,CASSPGGGMETQYF
few,TRBV21-1,-,TRBJ2-5,TGTGCCAGCAGCCGATTCCCGGGACAGCAAGAGACCCAGTACTTC,CASSRFPGQQETQYF
-,TRBV7-8,-,TRBJ1-6,TGTGCCAGCAGCTCGGACTCAGGGGTTGCCTATAATTCACCCCTCCACTTT,CASSSDSGVAYNSPLHF
few,TRBV18,TRBD2,TRBJ2-1,TGTGCCAGCTCACCTACAGCGGGAGTTACCCACAATGAGCAGTTCTTC,CASSPTAGVTHNEQFF
many,TRBV9,-,TRBJ1-4,TGTGCCAGCAGCCCAGCCGCCCTTAATGAAAAACTGTTTTTT,CASSPAALNEKLFF
many,TRBV5-1,TRBD1,TRBJ2-3,TGCGCCAGCAGCTTCGGACAGGGCACAGATACGCAGTATTTT,CASSFGQGTDTQYF
few,TRBV3-1,TRBD2,TRBJ2-7,TGTGCCAGCAGCCAAAGAACTAGCGGTGCCTACGAGCAGTACTTC,CASSQRTSGAYEQYF
-,TRBV7-9,TRBD2,TRBJ2-1,TGTGCTAGCAACAGACTAGCGGGGAACCAGAGGAACAATGAGCAGTTCTTC,CASNRLAGNQRNNEQFF
-,TRBV7-2,-,TRBJ2-7,TGTGCCAGCAGCCGATTCTCCGGGTTCGCCTACGAGCAGTACTTC,CASSRFSGFAYEQYF
few,TRBV20-1,-,TRBJ2-5,TGCAGTGCTAGCGGGAGCCGGGAAGAGACCCAGTACTTC,CSASGSREETQYF